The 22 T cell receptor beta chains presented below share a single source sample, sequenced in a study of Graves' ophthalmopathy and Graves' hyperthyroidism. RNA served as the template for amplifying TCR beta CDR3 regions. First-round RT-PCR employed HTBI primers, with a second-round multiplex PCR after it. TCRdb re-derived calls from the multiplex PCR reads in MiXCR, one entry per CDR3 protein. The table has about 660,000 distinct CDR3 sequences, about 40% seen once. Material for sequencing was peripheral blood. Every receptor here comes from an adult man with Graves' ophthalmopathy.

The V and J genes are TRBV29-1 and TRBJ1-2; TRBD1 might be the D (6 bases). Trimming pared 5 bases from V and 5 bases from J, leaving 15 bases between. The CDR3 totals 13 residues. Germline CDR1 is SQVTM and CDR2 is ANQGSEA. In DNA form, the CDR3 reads TGCAGCGTTAGGACGGGGGCGCATTATGGCTACACCTTC. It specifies CSVRTGAHYGYTF.

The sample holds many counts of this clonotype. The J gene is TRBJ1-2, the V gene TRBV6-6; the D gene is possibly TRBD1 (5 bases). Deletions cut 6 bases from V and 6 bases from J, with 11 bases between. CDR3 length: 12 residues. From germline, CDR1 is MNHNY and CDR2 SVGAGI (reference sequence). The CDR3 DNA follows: TGTGCCAGCAGGACAGCAGGGAATGGCTACACCTTC. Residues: CASRTAGNGYTF.

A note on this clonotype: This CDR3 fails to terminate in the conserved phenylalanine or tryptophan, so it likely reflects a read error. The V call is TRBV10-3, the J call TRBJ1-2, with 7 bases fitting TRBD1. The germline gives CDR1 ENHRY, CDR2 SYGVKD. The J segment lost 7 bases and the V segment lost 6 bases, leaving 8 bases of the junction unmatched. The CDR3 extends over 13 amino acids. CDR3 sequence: CAISPDRETGYTS. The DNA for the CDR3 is TGTGCCATCAGCCCCGACAGGGAGACTGGCTACACCTCT.

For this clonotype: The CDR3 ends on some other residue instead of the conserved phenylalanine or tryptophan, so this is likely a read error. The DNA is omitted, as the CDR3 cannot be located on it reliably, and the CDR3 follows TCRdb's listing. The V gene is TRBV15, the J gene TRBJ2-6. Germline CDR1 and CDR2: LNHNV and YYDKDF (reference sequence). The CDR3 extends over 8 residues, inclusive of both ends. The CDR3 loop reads CATSRSTA.

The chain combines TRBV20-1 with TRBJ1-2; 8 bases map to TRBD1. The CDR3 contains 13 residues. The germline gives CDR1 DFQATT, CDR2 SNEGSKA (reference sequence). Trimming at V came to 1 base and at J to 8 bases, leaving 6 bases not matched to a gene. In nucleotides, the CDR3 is TGCAGTGCTAGAGGGACAGGGAAGGGCGGCTACACCTTC. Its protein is CSARGTGKGGYTF.

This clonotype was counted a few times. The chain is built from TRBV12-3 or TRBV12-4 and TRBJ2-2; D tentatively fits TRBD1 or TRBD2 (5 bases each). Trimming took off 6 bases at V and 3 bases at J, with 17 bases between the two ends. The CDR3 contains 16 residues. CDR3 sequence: CASSPNSGRDTGELFF. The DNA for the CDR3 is TGTGCCAGCAGCCCGAATTCGGGGCGAGACACCGGGGAGCTGTTTTTT.

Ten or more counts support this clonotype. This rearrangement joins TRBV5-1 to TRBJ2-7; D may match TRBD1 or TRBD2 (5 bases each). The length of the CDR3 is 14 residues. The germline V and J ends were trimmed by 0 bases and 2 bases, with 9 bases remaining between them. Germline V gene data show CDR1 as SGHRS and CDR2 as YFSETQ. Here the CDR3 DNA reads TGCGCCAGCAGCTTGGAGGGACCAGCCTACGAGCAGTACTTC. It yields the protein CASSLEGPAYEQYF.

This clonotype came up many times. The CDR3 DNA reads TGTGCCAGCGTATCCCCTCAAGAGACCCAGTACTTC. It codes for CASVSPQETQYF. V usage is TRBV2 and J usage is TRBJ2-5, with D uncertain. With 8 bases removed from V and 2 bases from J, the gap between germline ends came to 9 bases. CDR1 and CDR2 (germline): SNHLY, FYNNEI. The CDR3 sequence is 12 residues long.

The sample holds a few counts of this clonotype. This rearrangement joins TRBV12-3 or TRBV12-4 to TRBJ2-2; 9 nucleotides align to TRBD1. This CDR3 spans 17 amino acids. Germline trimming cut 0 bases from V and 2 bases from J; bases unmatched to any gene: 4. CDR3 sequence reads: CASSLAGTGSNTGELFF. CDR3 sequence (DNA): TGTGCCAGCAGTTTAGCCGGGACAGGGAGCAACACCGGGGAGCTGTTTTTT.

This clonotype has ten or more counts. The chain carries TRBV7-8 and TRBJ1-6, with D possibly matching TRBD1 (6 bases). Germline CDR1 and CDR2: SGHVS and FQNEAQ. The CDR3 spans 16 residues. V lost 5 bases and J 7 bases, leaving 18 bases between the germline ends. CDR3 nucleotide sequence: TGTGCCAGCAGCCCCCAGGGCGGGGGGGCGAATTCACCCCTCCACTTT. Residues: CASSPQGGGANSPLHF. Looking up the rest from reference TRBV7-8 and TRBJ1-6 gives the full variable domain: GAGVSQSPRYKVAKRGQDVALRCDPISGHVSLFWYQQALGQGPEFLTYFQNEAQLDKSGLPSDRFFAERPEGSVSTLKIQRTQQEDSAVYLCASSPQGGGANSPLHFGNGTRLTVT.

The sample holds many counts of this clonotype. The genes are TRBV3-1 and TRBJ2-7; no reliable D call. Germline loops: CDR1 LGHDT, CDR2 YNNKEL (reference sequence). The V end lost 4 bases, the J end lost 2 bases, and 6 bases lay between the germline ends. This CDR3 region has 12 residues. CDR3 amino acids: CASSPNPYEQYF. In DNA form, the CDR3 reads TGTGCCAGCAGCCCGAACCCCTACGAGCAGTACTTC.

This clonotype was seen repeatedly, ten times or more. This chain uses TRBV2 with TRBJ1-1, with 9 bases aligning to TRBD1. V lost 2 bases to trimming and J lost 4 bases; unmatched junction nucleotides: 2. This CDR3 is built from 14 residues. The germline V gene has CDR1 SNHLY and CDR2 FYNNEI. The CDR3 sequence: CASSEWTGVTEAFF. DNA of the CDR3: TGTGCCAGCAGTGAATGGACAGGGGTCACTGAAGCTTTCTTT.

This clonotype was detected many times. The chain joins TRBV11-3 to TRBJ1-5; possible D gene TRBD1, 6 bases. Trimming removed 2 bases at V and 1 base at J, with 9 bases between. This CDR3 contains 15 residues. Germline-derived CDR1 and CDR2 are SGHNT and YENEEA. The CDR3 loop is CASSLRTVSNQPQHF. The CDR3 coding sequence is TGTGCCAGCAGCTTAAGGACAGTGAGCAATCAGCCCCAGCATTTT.

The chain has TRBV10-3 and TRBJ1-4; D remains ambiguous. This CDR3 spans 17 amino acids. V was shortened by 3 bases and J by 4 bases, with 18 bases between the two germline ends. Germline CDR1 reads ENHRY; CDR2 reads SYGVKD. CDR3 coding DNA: TGTGCCATCAGTGAAGGAAAGAGAGAAGACGTTAATGAAAAACTGTTTTTT. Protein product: CAISEGKREDVNEKLFF.

The CDR3 bases are TGTGCCACCAGCAGCCCGTCGATAGGGTCCTCACCCCTCCACTTT. Translating gives CATSSPSIGSSPLHF. This chain uses TRBV15 with TRBJ1-6; D not certain. Germline assignment: CDR1 LNHNV and CDR2 YYDKDF (reference sequence). Between the trimmed V and J ends, which lost 3 bases and 10 bases, there was a span of 16 bases. This CDR3 contains 15 residues.

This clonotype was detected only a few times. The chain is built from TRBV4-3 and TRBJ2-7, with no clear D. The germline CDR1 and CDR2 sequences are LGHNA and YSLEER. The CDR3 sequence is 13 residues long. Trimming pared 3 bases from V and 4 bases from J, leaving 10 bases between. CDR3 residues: CASSQLVGYEQYF. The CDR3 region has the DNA TGCGCCAGCAGCCAGTTGGTGGGTTACGAGCAGTACTTC.

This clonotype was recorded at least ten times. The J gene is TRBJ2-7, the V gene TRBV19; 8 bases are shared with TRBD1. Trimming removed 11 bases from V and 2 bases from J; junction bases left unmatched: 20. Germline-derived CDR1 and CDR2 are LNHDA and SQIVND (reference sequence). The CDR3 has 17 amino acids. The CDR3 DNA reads TGTGCCTCTAACAATGGAGGGCTGGGACAGGAGACCTACGAGCAGTACTTC. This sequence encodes CASNNGGLGQETYEQYF.

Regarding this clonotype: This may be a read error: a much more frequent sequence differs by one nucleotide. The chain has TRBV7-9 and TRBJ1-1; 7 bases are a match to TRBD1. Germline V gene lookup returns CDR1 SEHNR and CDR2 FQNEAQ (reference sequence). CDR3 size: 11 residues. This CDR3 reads CASSQDRVAFF. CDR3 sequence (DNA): TGCGCCAGCAGCCAAGACAGGGTAGCTTTCTTT.

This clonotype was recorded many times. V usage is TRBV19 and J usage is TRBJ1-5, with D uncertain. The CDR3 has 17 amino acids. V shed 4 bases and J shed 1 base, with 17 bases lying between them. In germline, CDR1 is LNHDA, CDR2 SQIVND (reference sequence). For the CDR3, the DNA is TGTGCCAGTAGTACCCATGGAGAGGCGGGGAGCAATCAGCCCCAGCATTTT. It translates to CASSTHGEAGSNQPQHF.

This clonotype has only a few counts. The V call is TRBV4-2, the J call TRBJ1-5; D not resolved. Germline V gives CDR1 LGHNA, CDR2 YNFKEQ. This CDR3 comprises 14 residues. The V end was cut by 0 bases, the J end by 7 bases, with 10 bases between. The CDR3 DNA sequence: TGTGCCAGCAGCCAAGATATGGCAGAACAGCCCCAGCATTTT. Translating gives CASSQDMAEQPQHF.

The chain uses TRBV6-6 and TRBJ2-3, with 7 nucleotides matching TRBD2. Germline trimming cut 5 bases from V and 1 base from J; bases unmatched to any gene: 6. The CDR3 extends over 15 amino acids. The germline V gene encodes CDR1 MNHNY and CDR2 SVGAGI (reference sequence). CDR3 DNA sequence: TGTGCCAGCAGTGAGAATGGGGGGGGCACAGATACGCAGTATTTT. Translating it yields CASSENGGGTDTQYF.

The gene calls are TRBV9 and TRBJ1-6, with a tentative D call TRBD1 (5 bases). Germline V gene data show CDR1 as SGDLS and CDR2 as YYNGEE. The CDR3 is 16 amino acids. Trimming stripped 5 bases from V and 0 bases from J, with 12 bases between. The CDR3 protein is CASSYAQGSYNSPLHF. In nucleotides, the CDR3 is TGTGCCAGCAGTTATGCCCAGGGCTCCTATAATTCACCCCTCCACTTT.